This T cell receptor beta chain was sequenced during a study of T cell responses to AZD1222 COVID-19 vaccine. Study-level findings and limits: A mostly white British donor set with more females was recruited, and clonal diversity was possibly underestimated.

About this clone: Its antigen is currently unknown. Other nucleotide sequences from this sample produce the same CDR3.

CDR1 is LNHNV and CDR2 is YYDKDF in the germline V gene (reference sequence). Deletions cut 0 bases from V and 5 bases from J, with 3 bases between. This CDR3 contains 12 residues. Repertoires were generated with immunoSEQ multiplex PCR, while TCRdb's copy carries only in-frame clones and drops some. The sample includes 150,000 to 200,000 clones, roughly 92% of them seen just once. V usage is TRBV15 and J usage is TRBJ2-3; D call uncertain. The sequence derives from an adult in good health. This sample comprised peripheral blood, obtained on day 0 of AZD1222 vaccination. In DNA, the CDR3 is TGTGCCACCAGCAGAGACCGAGATACGCAGTATTTT. The encoded protein is CATSRDRDTQYF. Full variable domain (missing parts from reference TRBV15 and TRBJ2-3): DAMVIQNPRYQVTQFGKPVTLSCSQTLNHNVMYWYQQKSSQAPKLLFHYYDKDFNNEADTPDNFQSRRPNTSFCFLDIRSPGLGDTAMYLCATSRDRDTQYFGPGTRLTVL.